Listed below are T cell receptor beta chains from one sample, sequenced in a study of identical twins. One entry per CDR3 protein, called by TCRdb with MiXCR from the 5' RACE reads. The sample includes 250,000 to 350,000 distinct CDR3 sequences, just under 9.5% of them seen just once. The same specimen was also included in a second study, on yellow fever vaccine responses in identical twins.

The sequencing sample was made of CD8+ T cells sorted from blood. These receptors were obtained from a woman aged 18-30 years in good health. Both conserved end residues are part of each CDR3. A D gene is named only where the DNA matches it firmly. Not all rows give a size; the values are once, few, many and, for expanded clones, a class.

cdr3_length	v_call	j_call	clone_size	d_call	cdr3_aa	cdr3_nt
15	TRBV4-3	TRBJ1-2	many	.	CASSQDPAKAGGYTF	TGCGCCAGCAGCCAAGATCCCGCAAAGGCTGGTGGCTACACCTTC
15	TRBV4-1	TRBJ2-1	few	.	CASSQAGTDYNEQFF	TGCGCCAGCAGCCAGGCGGGGACAGACTACAATGAGCAGTTCTTC
17	TRBV20-1	TRBJ2-7	few	TRBD2	CSATSGSLPYPSYEQYF	TGCAGTGCTACTAGCGGGTCCCTTCCCTACCCCAGCTACGAGCAGTACTTC
16	TRBV7-6	TRBJ2-5	once	TRBD2	CASSREGSGVFETQYF	TGTGCCAGCAGCCGCGAGGGTAGCGGGGTTTTTGAGACCCAGTACTTC
16	TRBV4-1	TRBJ2-7	many	.	CASSQEGGGFSYEQYF	TGCGCCAGCAGCCAAGAAGGGGGAGGGTTCTCCTACGAGCAGTACTTC
15	TRBV3-1	TRBJ2-7	.	TRBD2	CASSQAGGGSYEQYF	TGTGCCAGCAGCCAAGCGGGAGGTGGCTCCTACGAGCAGTACTTC
17	TRBV6-2/TRBV6-3	TRBJ2-2	once	TRBD1	CASSYPPQGAGTGELFF	TGTGCCAGCAGTTACCCCCCCCAGGGGGCGGGGACCGGGGAGCTGTTTTTT
13	TRBV6-1	TRBJ1-1	.	.	CASSPGARLEAFF	TGTGCCAGCAGTCCCGGGGCCCGCTTAGAAGCTTTCTTT
14	TRBV12-3/TRBV12-4	TRBJ2-3	few	TRBD2	CASSSSGGNECPYF	TGTGCCAGCAGTTCTAGCGGGGGAAACGAATGTCCGTATTTT
15	TRBV28	TRBJ2-3	.	.	CASRGSVIATDTQYF	TGTGCCAGCAGGGGATCAGTTATTGCGACAGATACGCAGTATTTT
16	TRBV11-3	TRBJ2-3	.	.	CASSYGAMKGTDTQYF	TGTGCCAGCAGCTATGGTGCCATGAAGGGCACAGATACGCAGTATTTT